This T cell receptor (beta chain) was profiled in a study of cytomegalovirus exposure and HLA in healthy donors. CDR1 is ENHRY, CDR2 SYGVKD, per germline. CDR3 length equals 14 residues. V lost 4 bases and J 0 bases, leaving 7 bases between the germline ends. 13 Jbeta primers and 60 Vbeta primers were used for the PCR. TCRdb keeps only in-frame clones here, not all; method: immunoSEQ multiplex PCR. Of 200,000 or so clones listed, around 75% are singletons. Points on this clone: Its antigen is undetermined.

Study-wide results and limits: The study reported that TCR beta sequences accurately predicted HLA-A and HLA-B alleles in most subjects. One later analysis reportedly identified an Asian-associated ancestry cluster that showed fewer N-insertions than the approximately 700-donor mean. For most TCR beta V segments, an earlier analysis put the productive rate at about 87% or about 30% of the time.

The source material was PBMCs. The rearrangement uses TRBV10-3 and TRBJ2-1; D unclear. This receptor was identified in a woman in her thirties in good health and CMV-seropositive. CDR3 in amino acids: CAISGPSSYNEQFF. The CDR3 DNA reads TGTGCCATCAGTGGACCTAGCTCCTACAATGAGCAGTTCTTC.